This T cell receptor beta chain was retrieved from a study of blood T cell repertoires in COVID-19. The assay was immunoSEQ multiplex PCR, and TCRdb's table has in-frame clones only and misses some. The sample includes about 190,000 clones, more than 70% of them seen just once. This clone has just a few counts. Germline values: CDR1 MGHRA, CDR2 YSYEKL. CDR3 length: 14 residues. V lost 0 bases to trimming and J lost 8 bases; unmatched junction nucleotides: 5. The J gene is TRBJ1-2, the V gene TRBV4-1; 8 positions match TRBD1. Material for sequencing was peripheral blood. The TCR originated in a woman aged 80 or over with active or convalescent COVID-19. The DNA for the CDR3 is TGCGCCAGCAGCCAAGATCAAGGGACAGGAGGCTACACCTTC. Protein: CASSQDQGTGGYTF.